This TCR beta chain was found in a study of cytomegalovirus exposure and HLA in healthy donors. The PCR ran on 60 Vbeta and 13 Jbeta primers. Sequenced by immunoSEQ multiplex PCR; TCRdb stores in-frame clones only, minus some. The sample holds 110,000 to 150,000 clones, around 80% seen once. Germline V gene sequence: CDR1 MNHNS, CDR2 SASEGT. Trimming stripped 1 base from V and 5 bases from J, with 14 bases between. This CDR3 is 15 amino acids long. Study-wide results and caveats: According to a later analysis, donors in an Asian-associated ancestry cluster reportedly had fewer N-insertions than the roughly 640-donor mean. In presence/absence analyses, roughly uniform sequencing depth across donors was assumed.

On this clone itself: Its antigen is unknown.

Input material: PBMCs. This receptor was taken from a female donor in good health and CMV-seronegative. The gene calls are TRBV6-1 and TRBJ2-5; weak D call: TRBD2 (5 bases). The CDR3 DNA follows: TGTGCCAGCAGTGAAGACGGCAGCCGGAGGGAGACCCAGTACTTC. Translated, it gives CASSEDGSRRETQYF.